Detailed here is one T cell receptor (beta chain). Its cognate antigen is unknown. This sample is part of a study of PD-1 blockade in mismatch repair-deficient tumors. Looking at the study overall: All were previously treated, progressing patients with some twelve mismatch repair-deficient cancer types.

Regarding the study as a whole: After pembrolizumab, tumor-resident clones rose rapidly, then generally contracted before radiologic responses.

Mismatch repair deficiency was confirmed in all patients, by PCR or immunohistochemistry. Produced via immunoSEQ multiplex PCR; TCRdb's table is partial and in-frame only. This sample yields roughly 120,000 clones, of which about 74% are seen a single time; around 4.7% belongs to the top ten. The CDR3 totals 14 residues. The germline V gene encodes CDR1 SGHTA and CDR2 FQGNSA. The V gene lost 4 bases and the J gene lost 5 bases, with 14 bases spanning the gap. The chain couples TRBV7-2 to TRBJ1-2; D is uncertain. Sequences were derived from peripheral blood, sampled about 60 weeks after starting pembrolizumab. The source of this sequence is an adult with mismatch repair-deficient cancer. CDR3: CASSWTDGPYGYTF. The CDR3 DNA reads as TGTGCCAGCAGCTGGACGGACGGCCCTTATGGCTACACCTTC.